This paragraph covers one T cell receptor beta chain sequence. The record originates from a study of cytomegalovirus exposure and HLA in healthy donors. Background on the study: From HLA-typed donors, an early data release held 70 million to 100 million unique TCRs.

It was with 60 Vbeta and 13 Jbeta primers that the PCR ran. Sequencing used immunoSEQ multiplex PCR; TCRdb keeps in-frame clones, though not all of them. In the table there are about 130,000 clones, about 80% of which are singletons. The germline V gene has CDR1 SQVTM and CDR2 ANQGSEA. This CDR3 has 17 residues. The J segment lost 6 bases and the V segment lost 2 bases, leaving 12 bases of the junction unmatched. This sequence joins TRBV29-1 and TRBJ2-1; TRBD2 matches 11 bases. The sequencing sample was made of PBMCs. The clonotype was recovered from a man in his forties or fifties in good health and CMV-seronegative. CDR3 DNA: TGCAGCGTTGAAAGACTAAGGGGACTAGCGGAGTTCAATGAGCAGTTCTTC. It encodes CSVERLRGLAEFNEQFF.